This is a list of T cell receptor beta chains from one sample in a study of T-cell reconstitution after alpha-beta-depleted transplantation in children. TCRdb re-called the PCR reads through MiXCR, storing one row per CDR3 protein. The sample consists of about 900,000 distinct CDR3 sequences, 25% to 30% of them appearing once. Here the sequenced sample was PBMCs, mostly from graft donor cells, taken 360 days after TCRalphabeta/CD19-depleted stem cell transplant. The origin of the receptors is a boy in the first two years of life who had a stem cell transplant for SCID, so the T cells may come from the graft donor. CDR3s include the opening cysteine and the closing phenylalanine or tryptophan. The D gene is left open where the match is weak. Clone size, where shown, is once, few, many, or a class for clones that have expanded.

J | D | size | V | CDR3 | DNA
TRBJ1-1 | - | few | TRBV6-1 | CASSTVWAPGTEAFF | TGTGCCAGCAGTACCGTGTGGGCGCCGGGCACTGAAGCTTTCTTT
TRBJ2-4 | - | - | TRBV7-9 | CASSLDRENIQYF | TGTGCCAGCAGCTTAGACAGAGAAAACATTCAGTACTTC
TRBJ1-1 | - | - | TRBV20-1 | CSAAGDSNTEAFF | TGCAGTGCTGCCGGGGATTCTAACACTGAAGCTTTCTTT
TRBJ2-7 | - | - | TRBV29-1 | CSVEVRERGVEQYF | TGCAGCGTTGAAGTGAGGGAGAGGGGAGTCGAGCAGTACTTC
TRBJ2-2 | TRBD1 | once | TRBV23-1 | CASRTGDGGELFF | TGCGCCAGCAGGACAGGGGACGGCGGGGAGCTGTTTTTT
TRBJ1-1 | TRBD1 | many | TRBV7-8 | CASSLVRGPTEAFF | TGTGCCAGCAGCTTAGTTAGGGGGCCCACTGAAGCTTTCTTT
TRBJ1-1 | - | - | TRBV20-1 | CSVSRATMGRQNTEAFF | TGCAGTGTCTCGAGGGCGACAATGGGTAGGCAGAACACTGAAGCTTTCTTT
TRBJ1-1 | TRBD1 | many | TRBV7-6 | CASSLAQGSGTEAFF | TGTGCCAGCAGCTTAGCACAGGGGTCGGGTACTGAAGCTTTCTTT
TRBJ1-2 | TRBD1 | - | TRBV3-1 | CASGIGQEHGYTF | TGTGCCAGCGGTATAGGACAGGAGCATGGCTACACCTTC
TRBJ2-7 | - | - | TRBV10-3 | CAISEAGDWYEQYF | TGTGCCATCAGTGAGGCAGGGGACTGGTACGAGCAGTACTTC
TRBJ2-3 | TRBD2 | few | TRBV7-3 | CASSRIGGSGGTDTQYF | TGTGCCAGCAGCCGAATCGGGGGTAGCGGGGGAACAGATACGCAGTATTTT
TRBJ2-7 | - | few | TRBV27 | CASSSAGPEGEQYF | TGTGCCAGCAGTTCCGCGGGGCCCGAGGGGGAGCAGTACTTC
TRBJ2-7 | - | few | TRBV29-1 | CSVEFSGSGDEQYF | TGCAGCGTTGAGTTTTCGGGGAGTGGCGACGAGCAGTACTTC
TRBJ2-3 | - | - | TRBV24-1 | CATSAQKLGGTDTQYF | TGTGCCACCAGTGCCCAGAAGTTGGGGGGCACAGATACGCAGTATTTT
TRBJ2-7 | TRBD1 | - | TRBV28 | CASRDRVPYEQYF | TGTGCCAGCAGGGACAGGGTGCCCTACGAGCAGTACTTC
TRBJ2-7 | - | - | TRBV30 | CAWSGYTGFHYEQYF | TGTGCCTGGAGTGGATACACGGGCTTTCACTACGAGCAGTACTTC
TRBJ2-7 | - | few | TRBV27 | CASSPVLTPLTEQYF | TGTGCCAGCAGTCCGGTCCTGACTCCCCTAACCGAGCAGTACTTC
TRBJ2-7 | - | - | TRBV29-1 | CSGLSGGPYYEQYF | TGCAGCGGGTTAAGTGGGGGCCCTTACTACGAGCAGTACTTC
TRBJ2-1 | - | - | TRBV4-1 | CASSQGVPRNVGPFNEQFF | TGCGCCAGCAGCCAAGGCGTCCCCCGGAATGTGGGCCCCTTTAATGAGCAGTTCTTC
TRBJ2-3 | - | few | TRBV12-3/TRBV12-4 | CASSLAVSTDTQYF | TGTGCCAGCAGTTTAGCGGTTAGCACAGATACGCAGTATTTT
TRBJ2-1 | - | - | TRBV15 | CATSRLPGLRYNEQFF | TGTGCCACCAGCAGGCTTCCGGGACTTCGGTACAATGAGCAGTTCTTC
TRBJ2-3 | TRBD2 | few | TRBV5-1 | CASSPAGGTDTQYF | TGCGCCAGCAGCCCCGCGGGGGGCACAGATACGCAGTATTTT
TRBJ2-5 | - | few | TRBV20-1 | CSASTTPQTQYF | TGCAGTGCTAGTACAACTCCCCAGACCCAGTACTTC
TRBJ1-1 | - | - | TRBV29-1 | CSVEGDGTVNTEAFF | TGCAGCGTTGAGGGTGACGGGACGGTGAACACTGAAGCTTTCTTT
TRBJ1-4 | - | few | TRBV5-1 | CASRAGTYATNEKLFF | TGCGCCAGCAGGGCCGGGACTTACGCAACTAATGAAAAACTGTTTTTT
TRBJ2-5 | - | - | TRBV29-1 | CSVAGLETQYF | TGCAGCGTTGCAGGGCTGGAGACCCAGTACTTC
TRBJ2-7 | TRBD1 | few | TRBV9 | CASSQSDRAHEQYF | TGTGCCAGCAGCCAGTCGGACAGGGCCCACGAGCAGTACTTC
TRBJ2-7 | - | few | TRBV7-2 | CASSLTGHYEQYF | TGTGCCAGCAGCTTGACAGGACACTACGAGCAGTACTTC
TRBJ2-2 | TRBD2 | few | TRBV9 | CASSARPSGRITGELFF | TGTGCCAGCAGCGCCCGACCTAGCGGGCGTATCACCGGGGAGCTGTTTTTT
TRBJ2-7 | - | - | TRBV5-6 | CASSLGEGTWFYEQYF | TGTGCCAGCAGCTTGGGGGAAGGGACATGGTTCTACGAGCAGTACTTC
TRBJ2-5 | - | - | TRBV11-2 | CASSGILGETQYF | TGTGCCAGCTCTGGTATACTTGGGGAGACCCAGTACTTC
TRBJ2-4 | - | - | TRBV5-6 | CASSLDRTKGDDYLAKNIQYF | TGTGCCAGCAGCTTGGATAGGACCAAGGGCGACGACTATCTAGCCAAAAACATTCAGTACTTC
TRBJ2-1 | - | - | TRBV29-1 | CSVEDHAKGRYNEQFF | TGCAGCGTTGAAGATCATGCTAAGGGGCGGTACAATGAGCAGTTCTTC
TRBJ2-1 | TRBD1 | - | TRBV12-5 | CASGTGGTGGWTEQFF | TGTGCTAGTGGTACAGGCGGGACAGGGGGCTGGACTGAGCAGTTCTTC
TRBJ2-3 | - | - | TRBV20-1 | CSAGGADTDTQYF | TGCAGTGCCGGCGGGGCTGACACAGATACGCAGTATTTT
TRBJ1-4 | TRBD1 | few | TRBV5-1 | CASSVGTGGDYEKLFF | TGCGCCAGCAGCGTCGGGACAGGGGGCGATTACGAAAAACTGTTTTTT
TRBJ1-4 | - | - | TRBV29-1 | CSVVAGSNEKLFF | TGCAGCGTTGTTGCGGGGTCTAATGAAAAACTGTTTTTT
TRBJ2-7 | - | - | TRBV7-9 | CASSLAKGQEYF | TGTGCCAGCAGCTTAGCGAAGGGGCAAGAGTACTTC
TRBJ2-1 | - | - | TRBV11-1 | CASSLALGMTESYNEQFF | TGTGCCAGCAGCTTAGCACTCGGGATGACGGAATCCTACAATGAGCAGTTCTTC
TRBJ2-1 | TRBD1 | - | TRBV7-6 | CASALDRVLNEQFF | TGTGCCAGCGCCTTGGACAGGGTCCTCAATGAGCAGTTCTTC
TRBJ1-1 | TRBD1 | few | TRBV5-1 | CASSLVGYRGWAFF | TGCGCCAGCAGCTTGGTGGGTTACAGGGGCTGGGCTTTCTTT
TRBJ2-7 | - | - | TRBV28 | CASRDTGSREQYF | TGTGCCAGCAGGGACACAGGGTCCCGCGAGCAGTACTTC
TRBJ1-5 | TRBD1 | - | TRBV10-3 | CAISESNRGATGGNQPQHF | TGTGCCATCAGTGAGTCGAACAGGGGAGCTACTGGGGGCAATCAGCCCCAGCATTTT
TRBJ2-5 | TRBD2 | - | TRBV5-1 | CASRGTGTSPQETQYF | TGCGCCAGCAGGGGGACCGGGACTAGCCCACAAGAGACCCAGTACTTC
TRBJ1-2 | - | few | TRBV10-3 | CAISDWELGYGYTF | TGTGCCATCAGTGACTGGGAACTGGGTTATGGCTACACCTTC
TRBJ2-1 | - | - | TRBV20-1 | CSARARTPLWQFF | TGCAGTGCTAGAGCCCGGACCCCCCTGTGGCAGTTCTTC